A selection of T cell receptor beta chains follows, all from one sample in a study of T cell changes during pregnancy in multiple sclerosis. This table comes from immunoSEQ multiplex PCR, and its TCRdb copy is limited to in-frame clones, with some not included. Of around 110,000 clones in the sample, roughly nine tenths were seen once. The sample consisted of peripheral blood, taken before pregnancy. All receptors derive from a female donor with multiple sclerosis, enrolled in a pregnancy study. Both conserved end residues are part of each CDR3. The order of the fields is CDR3 protein, CDR3 DNA, D gene, J gene, V gene, clone size. The D gene is left open where the match is weak. Some rows have no size entry. The others give once, few or many, or a class for an expanded clone.

CDR3aa: CASSLVSGTSGGPTAQYF
CDR3nt: TGTGCCAGCAGCTTAGTGTCCGGGACTAGCGGGGGCCCCACGGCCCAGTACTTC
d_gene: TRBD2
j_gene: TRBJ2-5
v_gene: TRBV11-3
abundance: -

CDR3aa: CASSLNYEQYF
CDR3nt: TGTGCCAGCAGCCTAAATTACGAGCAGTACTTC
d_gene: -
j_gene: TRBJ2-7
v_gene: TRBV7-9
abundance: once

CDR3aa: CASSVGVGQVSYEQYF
CDR3nt: TGTGCCAGCAGCGTAGGGGTGGGGCAGGTCTCCTACGAGCAGTACTTC
d_gene: -
j_gene: TRBJ2-7
v_gene: TRBV9
abundance: -

CDR3aa: CASSYGTTYEQYF
CDR3nt: TGCGCCAGCAGCTACGGGACTACTTACGAGCAGTACTTC
d_gene: TRBD2
j_gene: TRBJ2-7
v_gene: TRBV4-1
abundance: -

CDR3aa: CASSLVGAADTQYF
CDR3nt: TGTGCCAGCAGCTTAGTGGGGGCTGCAGATACGCAGTATTTT
d_gene: -
j_gene: TRBJ2-3
v_gene: TRBV7-2
abundance: -

CDR3aa: CASSRWEASSYNEQFF
CDR3nt: TGTGCCAGCAGCCGTTGGGAGGCCAGCTCCTACAATGAGCAGTTCTTC
d_gene: -
j_gene: TRBJ2-1
v_gene: TRBV7-3
abundance: -

CDR3aa: CASLRTPPPGELFF
CDR3nt: TGTGCCAGCCTGCGGACACCCCCCCCCGGGGAGCTGTTTTTT
d_gene: -
j_gene: TRBJ2-2
v_gene: TRBV6-6
abundance: -

CDR3aa: CASSGPGQGDEKLFF
CDR3nt: TGTGCCAGCAGTGGACCGGGACAGGGGGATGAAAAACTGTTTTTT
d_gene: TRBD1
j_gene: TRBJ1-4
v_gene: TRBV6-5
abundance: few

CDR3aa: CASSVGDSVGYEQYF
CDR3nt: TGTGCCAGCAGCGTAGGTGATAGCGTTGGATACGAGCAGTACTTC
d_gene: -
j_gene: TRBJ2-7
v_gene: TRBV9
abundance: -

CDR3aa: CASSLDPQGAREQYF
CDR3nt: TGTGCCAGCAGCTTAGACCCCCAGGGGGCGCGGGAGCAGTACTTC
d_gene: TRBD1
j_gene: TRBJ2-7
v_gene: TRBV7-3
abundance: -

CDR3aa: CASSLERGSYGYTF
CDR3nt: TGTGCCAGCAGCTTAGAACGGGGGAGTTATGGCTACACCTTC
d_gene: -
j_gene: TRBJ1-2
v_gene: TRBV7-2
abundance: -

CDR3aa: CASSGQGGQPQHF
CDR3nt: TGTGCCAGTAGTGGACAGGGGGGTCAGCCCCAGCATTTT
d_gene: TRBD1
j_gene: TRBJ1-5
v_gene: TRBV19
abundance: -

CDR3aa: CASNRGGLNNEQFF
CDR3nt: TGTGCCAGCAATAGGGGGGGGCTGAACAATGAGCAGTTCTTC
d_gene: -
j_gene: TRBJ2-1
v_gene: TRBV27
abundance: -

CDR3aa: CASSYHGLAAYNEQFF
CDR3nt: TGTGCCAGCAGCTACCACGGACTAGCGGCCTACAATGAGCAGTTCTTC
d_gene: TRBD2
j_gene: TRBJ2-1
v_gene: TRBV4-2
abundance: -

CDR3aa: CASSSGWEQFF
CDR3nt: TGTGCCAGCAGCTCCGGTTGGGAGCAGTTCTTC
d_gene: -
j_gene: TRBJ2-1
v_gene: TRBV5-4
abundance: once

CDR3aa: CASSLWSLAGEQYF
CDR3nt: TGTGCCAGCAGTTTATGGTCCCTAGCGGGCGAGCAGTACTTC
d_gene: TRBD2
j_gene: TRBJ2-7
v_gene: TRBV28
abundance: -

CDR3aa: CASSKVAGDGYEQYF
CDR3nt: TGTGCCAGCAGCAAGGTGGCAGGGGACGGGTACGAGCAGTACTTC
d_gene: -
j_gene: TRBJ2-7
v_gene: TRBV21-1
abundance: -

CDR3aa: CASSLGSGGITGELFF
CDR3nt: TGTGCCAGTAGTTTAGGTAGCGGGGGGATCACCGGGGAGCTGTTTTTT
d_gene: TRBD2
j_gene: TRBJ2-2
v_gene: TRBV19
abundance: -

CDR3aa: CASSPGGRANYGYTF
CDR3nt: TGTGCCAGCAGCCCCGGGGGGAGGGCTAACTATGGCTACACCTTC
d_gene: -
j_gene: TRBJ1-2
v_gene: TRBV28
abundance: -

CDR3aa: CAISESAVLENSPLHF
CDR3nt: TGTGCCATCAGTGAGTCGGCGGTGCTGGAAAATTCACCCCTCCACTTT
d_gene: -
j_gene: TRBJ1-6
v_gene: TRBV10-3
abundance: -

CDR3aa: CASSPRTSTAYNEQFF
CDR3nt: TGTGCCAGCAGCCCCCGGACTAGCACAGCCTACAATGAGCAGTTCTTC
d_gene: TRBD2
j_gene: TRBJ2-1
v_gene: TRBV4-2
abundance: -

CDR3aa: CASSLVSTGRVETQYF
CDR3nt: TGTGCCAGCAGCCTAGTATCGACAGGGCGGGTAGAGACCCAGTACTTC
d_gene: TRBD1
j_gene: TRBJ2-5
v_gene: TRBV11-3
abundance: -

CDR3aa: CASSRTGLAGAPVAGELFF
CDR3nt: TGTGCCAGCAGCCGAACCGGACTAGCGGGGGCGCCGGTCGCCGGGGAGCTGTTTTTT
d_gene: TRBD2
j_gene: TRBJ2-2
v_gene: TRBV7-9
abundance: -

CDR3aa: CAISTGDNPYGYTF
CDR3nt: TGTGCCATCAGTACAGGGGATAACCCCTATGGCTACACCTTC
d_gene: TRBD1
j_gene: TRBJ1-2
v_gene: TRBV10-3
abundance: once

CDR3aa: CSVRQGLNSPLHF
CDR3nt: TGCAGCGTCAGACAGGGGTTGAATTCACCCCTCCACTTT
d_gene: TRBD1
j_gene: TRBJ1-6
v_gene: TRBV29-1
abundance: -

CDR3aa: CASGSYRGFGYGYTF
CDR3nt: TGTGCTAGTGGTTCGTACAGGGGATTTGGCTATGGCTACACCTTC
d_gene: TRBD1
j_gene: TRBJ1-2
v_gene: TRBV12-5
abundance: -

CDR3aa: CASSSAYLSGLAGGRDTQYF
CDR3nt: TGTGCCAGCAGTTCCGCTTACCTCTCTGGACTAGCCGGAGGGAGGGATACGCAGTATTTT
d_gene: TRBD2
j_gene: TRBJ2-3
v_gene: TRBV28
abundance: -

CDR3aa: CASSSDRGKTEAFF
CDR3nt: TGCGCCAGCAGCTCCGACAGGGGGAAGACTGAAGCTTTCTTT
d_gene: TRBD1
j_gene: TRBJ1-1
v_gene: TRBV5-1
abundance: few

CDR3aa: CASSEIGWGQRYQQYF
CDR3nt: TGTGCCAGCAGTGAAATAGGATGGGGACAGAGGTATCAGCAGTACTTC
d_gene: TRBD1
j_gene: TRBJ2-7
v_gene: TRBV6-1
abundance: -

CDR3aa: CASSLGRQVNQPQHF
CDR3nt: TGTGCCAGCAGCTTAGGACGGCAGGTCAATCAGCCCCAGCATTTT
d_gene: -
j_gene: TRBJ1-5
v_gene: TRBV7-8
abundance: -

CDR3aa: CASSLYTLSTDTQYF
CDR3nt: TGTGCCAGCAGCTTGTATACACTAAGCACAGATACGCAGTATTTT
d_gene: -
j_gene: TRBJ2-3
v_gene: TRBV5-6
abundance: -

CDR3aa: CAGGTAKETQYF
CDR3nt: TGTGCCGGGGGGACAGCAAAAGAGACCCAGTACTTC
d_gene: -
j_gene: TRBJ2-5
v_gene: TRBV28
abundance: -

CDR3aa: CASSLLSSGGSYEQYF
CDR3nt: TGCGCCAGCAGCTTGCTTTCAAGCGGGGGGTCCTACGAGCAGTACTTC
d_gene: TRBD2
j_gene: TRBJ2-7
v_gene: TRBV5-1
abundance: -

CDR3aa: CASSAGTGTDTQYF
CDR3nt: TGTGCCAGCAGCGCGGGGACAGGCACAGATACGCAGTATTTT
d_gene: TRBD1
j_gene: TRBJ2-3
v_gene: TRBV9
abundance: -

CDR3aa: CASSLGGAVTDTQYF
CDR3nt: TGTGCCAGCAGCCTGGGGGGGGCGGTCACAGATACGCAGTATTTT
d_gene: -
j_gene: TRBJ2-3
v_gene: TRBV6-5
abundance: -

CDR3aa: CAGGRETQYF
CDR3nt: TGTGCCGGGGGGAGGGAGACCCAGTACTTC
d_gene: -
j_gene: TRBJ2-5
v_gene: TRBV6-5
abundance: -

CDR3aa: CASSLNPISPSYGYTF
CDR3nt: TGTGCCAGCAGCTTAAATCCTATATCCCCCTCCTATGGCTACACCTTC
d_gene: -
j_gene: TRBJ1-2
v_gene: TRBV7-2
abundance: -

CDR3aa: CASSPQMLNSGKYNEQFF
CDR3nt: TGTGCCAGCAGCCCCCAAATGCTCAATAGCGGGAAATACAATGAGCAGTTCTTC
d_gene: TRBD2
j_gene: TRBJ2-1
v_gene: TRBV11-1
abundance: -

CDR3aa: CASTRGLARSYEQYF
CDR3nt: TGTGCCAGTACCCGAGGACTAGCGCGCTCCTACGAGCAGTACTTC
d_gene: TRBD2
j_gene: TRBJ2-7
v_gene: TRBV19
abundance: -

CDR3aa: CASRGKRTSGSQETQYF
CDR3nt: TGTGCCAGCCGCGGAAAGCGGACTAGCGGGAGCCAAGAGACCCAGTACTTC
d_gene: TRBD2
j_gene: TRBJ2-5
v_gene: TRBV19
abundance: -

CDR3aa: CASSLEGRGGYTF
CDR3nt: TGTGCCAGCAGCTTAGAAGGCAGAGGTGGCTACACCTTC
d_gene: -
j_gene: TRBJ1-2
v_gene: TRBV7-2
abundance: -

CDR3aa: CASRGTSGIYNEQFF
CDR3nt: TGTGCCAGCAGGGGGACTAGCGGTATCTACAATGAGCAGTTCTTC
d_gene: TRBD2
j_gene: TRBJ2-1
v_gene: TRBV2
abundance: -

CDR3aa: CASRGTSGFTDTQYF
CDR3nt: TGTGCCAGTAGAGGGACTAGCGGGTTTACAGATACGCAGTATTTT
d_gene: TRBD2
j_gene: TRBJ2-3
v_gene: TRBV19
abundance: -

CDR3aa: CASSLAGTGGGYTF
CDR3nt: TGTGCCAGCAGCTTGGCCGGGACAGGGGGTGGCTACACCTTC
d_gene: TRBD1
j_gene: TRBJ1-2
v_gene: TRBV5-8
abundance: -

CDR3aa: CASSLVGGSGVEQYF
CDR3nt: TGTGCCAGCAGTTTGGTGGGGGGTAGCGGTGTCGAGCAGTACTTC
d_gene: -
j_gene: TRBJ2-7
v_gene: TRBV28
abundance: -

CDR3aa: CASSYVGDRLFF
CDR3nt: TGTGCCAGCAGTTACGTGGGAGATCGACTGTTTTTT
d_gene: -
j_gene: TRBJ1-4
v_gene: TRBV6-5
abundance: -

CDR3aa: CAWRRQGRGDTQYF
CDR3nt: TGTGCCTGGAGGCGACAGGGGAGAGGGGACACGCAGTATTTT
d_gene: TRBD1
j_gene: TRBJ2-3
v_gene: TRBV30
abundance: -

CDR3aa: CASSREKNLHSGANVLTF
CDR3nt: TGTGCCAGCAGTCGGGAGAAGAACCTCCACTCTGGGGCCAACGTCCTGACTTTC
d_gene: -
j_gene: TRBJ2-6
v_gene: TRBV27
abundance: -

CDR3aa: CASRDRAPTEAFF
CDR3nt: TGTGCCAGCAGGGACAGGGCCCCCACTGAAGCTTTCTTT
d_gene: TRBD1
j_gene: TRBJ1-1
v_gene: TRBV6-1
abundance: -

CDR3aa: CASSYINSPLHF
CDR3nt: TGTGCCAGCAGTTACATAAATTCACCCCTCCACTTT
d_gene: -
j_gene: TRBJ1-6
v_gene: TRBV14
abundance: -

CDR3aa: CAWSVTSGYNEQFF
CDR3nt: TGTGCCTGGAGTGTAACTAGCGGGTACAATGAGCAGTTCTTC
d_gene: TRBD2
j_gene: TRBJ2-1
v_gene: TRBV30
abundance: -

CDR3aa: CATGTSGGVAQYF
CDR3nt: TGTGCCACCGGGACTAGCGGGGGGGTGGCCCAGTACTTC
d_gene: TRBD2
j_gene: TRBJ2-5
v_gene: TRBV19
abundance: once

CDR3aa: CAWTEQGGRDTQYF
CDR3nt: TGTGCCTGGACCGAACAGGGGGGACGGGATACGCAGTATTTT
d_gene: TRBD1
j_gene: TRBJ2-3
v_gene: TRBV30
abundance: once

CDR3aa: CASSARGGKLFF
CDR3nt: TGTGCCAGCAGTGCACGGGGAGGAAAACTGTTTTTT
d_gene: -
j_gene: TRBJ1-4
v_gene: TRBV2
abundance: few

CDR3aa: CASSLGTGANYGYTF
CDR3nt: TGTGCCAGCAGCCTTGGGACAGGGGCTAACTATGGCTACACCTTC
d_gene: TRBD1
j_gene: TRBJ1-2
v_gene: TRBV11-1
abundance: few

CDR3aa: CASSLVRRPGYGYTF
CDR3nt: TGTGCCAGCAGCTTAGTAAGGAGGCCAGGTTATGGCTACACCTTC
d_gene: -
j_gene: TRBJ1-2
v_gene: TRBV7-8
abundance: -